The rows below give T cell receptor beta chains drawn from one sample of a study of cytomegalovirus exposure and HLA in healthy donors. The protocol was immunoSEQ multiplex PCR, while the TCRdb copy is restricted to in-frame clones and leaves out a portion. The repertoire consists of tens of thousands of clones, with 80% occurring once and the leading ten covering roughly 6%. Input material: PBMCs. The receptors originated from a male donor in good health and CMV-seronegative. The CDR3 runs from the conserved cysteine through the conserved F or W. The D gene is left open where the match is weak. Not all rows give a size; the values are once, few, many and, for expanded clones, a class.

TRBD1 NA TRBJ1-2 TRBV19 TGTGCCAGTACCCACCAGGGGGCTAACTATGGCTACACCTTC CASTHQGANYGYTF
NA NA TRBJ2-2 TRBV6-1 TGTGCCAGCAGTGTTTTAGGGGGAGGGAGGTACACCGGGGAGCTGTTTTTT CASSVLGGGRYTGELFF
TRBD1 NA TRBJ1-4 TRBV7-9 TGTGCCAGCCAAGCCTCACCGGACAGGGATACTAATGAAAAACTGTTTTTT CASQASPDRDTNEKLFF
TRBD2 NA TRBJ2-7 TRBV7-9 TGTGCCAGCAGCTTGGGGGGGACCTACGAGCAGTACTTC CASSLGGTYEQYF
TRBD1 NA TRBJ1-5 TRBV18 TGTGCCAGCTCACCCTTGGGACAGGGGGCAAAAGGGCAGCCCCAGCATTTT CASSPLGQGAKGQPQHF
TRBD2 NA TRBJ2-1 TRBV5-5 TGTGCCAGCAGCTTTCGGGGGGACAATGAGCAGTTCTTC CASSFRGDNEQFF
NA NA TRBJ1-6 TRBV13 TGTGCCAGCAGCCCCCAGGCGGGGGGGGCATCTTCACCCCTCCACTTT CASSPQAGGASSPLHF
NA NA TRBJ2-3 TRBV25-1 TGTGCCAGCAGTGCAACAGGTTCTAGCACAGATACGCAGTATTTT CASSATGSSTDTQYF
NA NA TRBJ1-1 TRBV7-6 TGTGCCAGCAGCTCCCAGGTGGGGGGGAGGACTGAAGCTTTCTTT CASSSQVGGRTEAFF
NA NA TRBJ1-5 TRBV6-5 TGTGCCAGCAGTGGGGCAGGGTATAGCAATCAGCCCCAGCATTTT CASSGAGYSNQPQHF
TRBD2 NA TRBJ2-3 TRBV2 TGTGCCAGCACAGACGGGGGACTAGCGGGGGTGTCAGATACGCAGTATTTT CASTDGGLAGVSDTQYF
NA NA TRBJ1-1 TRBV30 TGTGCCTGGAGTTTATCCAGGGCTGAAGCTTTCTTT CAWSLSRAEAFF
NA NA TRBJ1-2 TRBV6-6 TGTGCCAGCAGTTACTCCGGACAGTATGGCTACACCTTC CASSYSGQYGYTF
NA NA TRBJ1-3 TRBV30 TGTGCCTGGATTCCGGCGGGAGGAAACACCATATATTTT CAWIPAGGNTIYF
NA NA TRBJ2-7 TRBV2 TGTGCCAGTTTTGGGCTTTCAGACTACGAGCAGTACTTC CASFGLSDYEQYF
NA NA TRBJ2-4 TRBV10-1 TGCGCCAGCAGTGAAGACAGAGAGCTGGGAAACATTCAGTACTTC CASSEDRELGNIQYF
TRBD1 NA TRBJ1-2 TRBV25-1 TGTGCCAGCAGTGAATTGAAGGACAGGGACTATGGCTACACCTTC CASSELKDRDYGYTF
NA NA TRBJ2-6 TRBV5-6 TGTGCCAGCAGCAGGGGCGGCTCTGGGGCCAACGTCCTGACTTTC CASSRGGSGANVLTF
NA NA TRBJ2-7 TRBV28 TGTGCCAGCAGTTTGGTCTCGGGAGTGTCCTCTGACGAGCAGTACTTC CASSLVSGVSSDEQYF
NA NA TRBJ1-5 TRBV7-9 TGTGCCAGCAGCTCTGACAGGAGACCCAATCAGCCCCAGCATTTT CASSSDRRPNQPQHF
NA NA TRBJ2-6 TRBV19 TGTGCCAGTAGTGAACAGGGCCTGATGGGGGCCAACGTCCTGACTTTC CASSEQGLMGANVLTF
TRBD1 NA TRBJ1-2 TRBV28 TGTACTAGGGGGCGATCCTATGGCTACACCTTC CTRGRSYGYTF
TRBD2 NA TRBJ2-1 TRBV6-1 TGTGCCAGCAGAGAAACTAGCGCTTCCTACAATGAGCAGTTCTTC CASRETSASYNEQFF
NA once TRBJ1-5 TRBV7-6 TGTGCCAGCAGCTTAGACGGAGGAGTCTCCCCCCAGCATTTT CASSLDGGVSPQHF
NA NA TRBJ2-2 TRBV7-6 TGTGCCAGCAGCTTTGGGCAGGCCGAGAACACCGGGGAGCTGTTTTTT CASSFGQAENTGELFF
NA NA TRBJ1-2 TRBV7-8 TGTGCCAGCAGCTTAGAGGGAGGTCATGGCTACACCTTC CASSLEGGHGYTF
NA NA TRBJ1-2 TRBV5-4 TGTGCCAGCAGCTTGGATCAGACTAACTATGGCTACACCTTC CASSLDQTNYGYTF
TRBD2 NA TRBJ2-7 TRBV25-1 TGTGCCAGCAGTCCGACTAGCGGGGACTCCTACGAGCAGTACTTC CASSPTSGDSYEQYF
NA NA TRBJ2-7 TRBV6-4 TGTGCCAGCAGTGACTCAGCCAGGGTGGCGACATCGGGCGAGCAGTACTTC CASSDSARVATSGEQYF
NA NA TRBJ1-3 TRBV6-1 TGTGCCAGCAGTGTTGACAGGGGAAACACCATATATTTT CASSVDRGNTIYF
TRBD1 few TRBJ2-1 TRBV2 TGTGCCACCAGCCGGGACAGGGTAGACAATGAGCAGTTCTTC CATSRDRVDNEQFF
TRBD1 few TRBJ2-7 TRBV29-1 TGCAGCGTCGCTGGGACAGGCGAGAGCTCCTACGAGCAGTACTTC CSVAGTGESSYEQYF